This T cell receptor (beta chain) was captured in a study of blood T cell repertoires in COVID-19. Study in general: PBMCs, B-cell-depleted T cells, or T cells provided the cDNA or gDNA that made up the material.

In the original workflow: Estimation of nucleated cell counts was performed using reference gene primer amplification. Clones were read by immunoSEQ multiplex PCR, and TCRdb kept only the in-frame ones, dropping some. V, J and clone size were drawn from that table, and D and trimming were deduced from the DNA. The table includes 250,000 to 400,000 clones, approximately 90% detected once. Material for sequencing was peripheral blood. The clonotype originates from a woman younger than 45 with COVID-19, enrolled during active disease.

For the CDR3, the DNA is TGCGCCAGCTCTTCGGTTAGCAATCAGCCCCAGCATTTT. Amino acid sequence: CASSSVSNQPQHF. V and J are TRBV10-2 and TRBJ1-5; D gene ambiguous. The V end was cut by 8 bases, the J end by 0 bases, with 8 bases between. This CDR3 has 13 residues. Germline V CDR1 and CDR2: WSHSY, SAAADI.